This TCR beta chain was found in a study of cytomegalovirus exposure and HLA in healthy donors. Regarding the study as a whole: For cytomegalovirus status, the classifier reportedly gave diagnoses with high specificity and sensitivity.

In germline, CDR1 is WNHNN, CDR2 SYGVQD (reference sequence). V lost 8 bases to trimming and J lost 6 bases; unmatched junction nucleotides: 19. CDR3 length: 16 amino acids. In the PCR, 60 Vbeta and 13 Jbeta primers were used. Original analysis: Among the unique TCR beta chains that a later analysis counted, around 82 million in all, 9.5 million to 11 million were shared. The protocol was immunoSEQ multiplex PCR, while the TCRdb copy is restricted to in-frame clones and leaves out a portion. Clonal size and the V and J genes are those of that table, whereas D and trimming came from the DNA. The sample comprises 120,000 or so clones, 75% to 85% of which are singletons, and 2% to 3% rests with the top ten. Comments on this clone: The antigen remains undetermined.

The clonotype comes from a young man in good health and CMV-seronegative. Material for sequencing was PBMCs. J is TRBJ2-7 and V is TRBV10-1, with 7 bases matching TRBD2. Written as DNA, the CDR3 is TGCGCCAGCCAAGTACCGCCATCTAGCGGCCGGGCCGAGCAGTACTTC. This codes for CASQVPPSSGRAEQYF.